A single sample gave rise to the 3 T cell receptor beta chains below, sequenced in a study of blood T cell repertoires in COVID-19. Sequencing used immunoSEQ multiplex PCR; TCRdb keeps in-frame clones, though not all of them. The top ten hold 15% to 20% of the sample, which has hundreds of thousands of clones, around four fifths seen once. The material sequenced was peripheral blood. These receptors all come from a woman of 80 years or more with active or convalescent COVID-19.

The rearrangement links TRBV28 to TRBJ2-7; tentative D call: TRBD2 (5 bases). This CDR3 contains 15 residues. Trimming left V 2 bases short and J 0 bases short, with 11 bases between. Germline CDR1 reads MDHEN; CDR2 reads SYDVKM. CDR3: CASSLGLATSYEQYF. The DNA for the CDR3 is TGTGCCAGCAGTTTAGGGCTAGCTACCTCCTACGAGCAGTACTTC.

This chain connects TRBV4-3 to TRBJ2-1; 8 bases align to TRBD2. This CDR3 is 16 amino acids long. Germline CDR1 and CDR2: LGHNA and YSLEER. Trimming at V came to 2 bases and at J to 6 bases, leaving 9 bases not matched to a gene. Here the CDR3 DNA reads TGCGCCAGCAGCCAAACAGCGGGAGTGTTACTCAATGAGCAGTTCTTC. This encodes CASSQTAGVLLNEQFF.

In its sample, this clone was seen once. This CDR3 reads CASSVGLAGGSVKNIQYF. For the CDR3, the DNA is TGTGCCAGCAGCGTCGGACTAGCGGGGGGGTCCGTCAAAAACATTCAGTACTTC. This sequence joins TRBV9 and TRBJ2-4; 15 nucleotides line up with TRBD2. Germline CDR1 SGDLS, CDR2 YYNGEE. V gave up 2 bases and J gave up 3 bases; unmatched junction bases: 6. There are 18 residues in the CDR3. Variable domain in full (rest from reference TRBV9 and TRBJ2-4): DSGVTQTPKHLITATGQRVTLRCSPRSGDLSVYWYQQSLDQGLQFLIQYYNGEERAKGNILERFSAQQFPDLHSELNLSSLELGDSALYFCASSVGLAGGSVKNIQYFGAGTRLSVL.